This T cell receptor beta chain was recorded in a study of T cells in Graves' hyperthyroidism and ophthalmopathy (dated by TCRdb to the late 2010s). Notes on the research overall: Peripheral blood was sampled at the time of initial diagnosis, prior to any treatment. TCR V-J signatures able to tell the groups apart were searched for in a discovery cohort of 100 patients, of whom over 40 had Graves' ophthalmopathy and roughly 59 had stable Graves' hyperthyroidism. Prospective prediction of ophthalmopathy was tested in an independent validation cohort consisting of roughly 20 hyperthyroidism patients and 15 to 17 patients who later progressed to ophthalmopathy. The 100 discovery patients were divided at random into training and test sets in a 7:3 ratio. Thyroid tissue and blood T-cell repertoires from six Graves' hyperthyroidism patients were also compared in the study. Once sampling was done, hyperthyroidism patients were given methimazole at a starting dose of 30 mg daily, whereas ophthalmopathy patients were given high-dose intravenous methylprednisolone. The paper reports TCR Vbeta CDR3 sequencing of over 120 peripheral blood samples: around 41 ophthalmopathy, some 80 hyperthyroidism and approximately 17 progressor patients.

Amplification of TCR beta CDR3 regions was carried out from RNA transcripts. For the first round of RT-PCR on the TCR CDR3, the HTBI primer set was used together with the Qiagen OneStep RT-PCR kit. The libraries were constructed in a second round of multiplex PCR and then size-selected and purified. Sequencing of the libraries was done on an Illumina HiSeq2000 using paired-end 100 bp reads. In the original analysis: SOAPnuke was used to process the raw data, removing reads that contained adapters or uncalled bases, had a mean Phred below 15, or lacked an exact match to the constant primer or identifier. COPE v1.2.5 was used to merge the high-quality paired reads, and each unique nucleotide sequence was defined as a clonotype. MiTCR v1.1 was used to align the clonotypes against IMGT TRBV, TRBD and TRBJ reference segments. Only V-J combinations with frequency above 0.0001, covering about 99% of repertoires, were analysed. The TCS score was defined as F50 (clonal expansion) divided by E x V (chaos), with BLOSUM62-based TCRdist calculated between CDR3 peptides within each V-J. Welch's t-statistics and random forest reduced roughly 530 V-J features to some 14, which were used in a naive Bayes classifier (R e1071). The public sequencing data were trimmed at Q25 with fastp and processed into clonotypes with MiXCR by TCRdb, which kept only in-frame beta chains. When rows share a CDR3 protein, they turn into one entry using the most common DNA and genes. The V and J calls come from TCRdb's annotation, not from the publication. For this sample there are around 190,000 distinct CDR3 sequences; 17% appear just once. Together, the top ten hold more than 50% of the sample.

This clonotype was detected ten times or more. Its antigen is currently not known. Base qualities are not provided; no much larger clone lies one nucleotide away. What the work shows at the level of the full study, not this receptor alone: Ophthalmopathy was separated from stable hyperthyroidism by a 13 V-J signature model, with around 90% sensitivity and approximately 84% specificity obtained in cross-validation and 80%/75% obtained in testing. No statistical method was used to set the sample size in advance, and investigators knew the group allocation. Most expanded thyroid clonotypes (frequency above 0.001) were also detected in blood, a finding suggesting that blood repertoires may reflect thyroid immune responses. During validation, the model predicted progression to ophthalmopathy a median of approximately six months ahead of onset, with more than 55% sensitivity and less than 85% specificity.

Stable Graves' hyperthyroidism was defined as no progression to ophthalmopathy during 18 months of follow-up. Hyperthyroidism patients were newly diagnosed, had a disease duration of under 2 months, and were aged 18 to 65 years. Patients with uncontrolled infections, other autoimmune diseases, pregnancy or lactation were excluded. Diagnoses relied on clinical symptoms, serum thyroxine and TRAb, thyroid ultrasound and orbital computed tomography. PBMCs were isolated from more than 8 ml of fresh peripheral blood by Ficoll-Paque density gradient centrifugation. Trizol reagent was used to extract total RNA, and RNA quality was then checked on an Agilent 2100 Bioanalyzer. V drops 5 bases and J drops 0 bases, leaving 14 bases in between. The CDR3 measures 16 amino acids from cysteine to phenylalanine. Only CDR3 DNA is held: 48 bases, read in frame from base 1. CDR1 and CDR2 were assigned from the germline V gene as SGHTA and FQGNSA.

The receptor comes from a woman aged 45-59 years with Graves' hyperthyroidism. Recombination joined TRBV7-2 with TRBJ2-1; there is no confident call for the D gene. The sequenced sample consisted of blood. The CDR3 region reads CASSLQVASSYNEQFF. The nucleotide sequence is given as TGTGCCAGCAGCCTTCAGGTGGCTAGCTCCTACAATGAGCAGTTCTTC.